A single sample is the source of the 11 T cell receptor beta chains below, sequenced in a study of CD8+ T cells in alopecia areata. Isolated RNA was reverse transcribed into cDNA used as the sequencing template. Clones were sequenced by immunoSEQ multiplex PCR, and TCRdb holds only the in-frame ones, with some missing. The sample yields more than 250,000 clones, without any singletons. The authors sorted pooled cutaneous lymph node cells using CD4, CD8alpha, NKG2D, NKG2ACE and other markers. The sequenced sample consisted of CD4+ T cells sorted from a lymph node. These receptors were taken from a C3H/HeJ mouse with alopecia areata. This strain has MHC haplotype H2-k.

With regard to this clone: The gene symbols are mouse symbols. The CDR3 goes on 4 residues after the read ends, and that part is filled in from the germline J gene. The rearrangement uses TRBV1 and TRBJ2-5; TRBD1 might be the D (5 bases). CDR1 and CDR2 (germline): NSQYPW, LRSPGD (reference sequence). The V and J ends lost 2 bases and 0 bases respectively, with 12 bases between them. The CDR3 totals 16 residues. The DNA read from the CDR3 is TGCACCTGCAGTGCACCCCGACAGACTAACCAAGAC. Protein: CTCSAPRQTNQD. The CDR3 in full is CTCSAPRQTNQDTQYF. Full variable domain (missing parts from reference TRBV1 and TRBJ2-5): VTLLEQNPRWRLVPRGQAVNLRCILKNSQYPWMSWYQQDLQKQLQWLFTLRSPGDKEVKSLPGADYLATRVTDTELRLQVANMSQGRTLYCTCSAPRQTNQDTQYFGPGTRLLVL.

Note on this clone: Genes and germline are mouse. The read terminates 4 residues ahead of where the CDR3 ends, so the germline J gene completes it. The genes are TRBV13-2 and TRBJ2-3, with 10 bases fitting TRBD1. Germline V CDR1 and CDR2: NNHNN, SYGAGS (reference sequence). The CDR3 contains 16 residues. V gave up 0 bases and J gave up 3 bases; unmatched junction bases: 4. CDR3 in amino acids: CASGDAGGQGAETLYF. The DNA read from the CDR3 is TGTGCCAGCGGTGATGCAGGGGGACAGGGGGCAGAA.

Concerning this clone itself: Gene names denote mouse genes. With the read ending 4 residues before the CDR3 end, the germline J gene is used to fill in that end. V and J are TRBV13-1 and TRBJ2-2; D is uncertain. This CDR3 spans 13 amino acids. Trimming took 2 bases from V and 4 from J, leaving 6 bases between them. Germline lookup yields CDR1 NSHNY and CDR2 SYGAGN. The DNA read from the CDR3 is TGTGCCAGCAGTGAGTCAGGCACCGGG. This sequence encodes CASSESGTG. The full CDR3 protein reads CASSESGTGQLYF.

As concerns this clone: Mouse gene names and germline throughout. Coverage ceases 4 residues before the CDR3 finishes, and the germline J gene fills in the end. Other nucleotide sequences in the sample specify the same CDR3. The chain uses TRBV13-1 and TRBJ2-4; D unclear. V was trimmed by 1 base and J by 0 bases, leaving 3 bases between them. Germline V CDR1 and CDR2: NSHNY, SYGAGN. The CDR3 runs to 13 residues. The covered CDR3 bases are TGTGCCAGCAGTGATCCTAGTCAAAAC. Encoded protein: CASSDPSQN. The whole CDR3 sequence is CASSDPSQNTLYF.

Regarding this clone: Mouse gene names apply. The CDR3 is cut off 4 residues early in the read; its end comes from the germline J gene. The rearrangement uses TRBV13-1 and TRBJ1-1; D is possibly TRBD1 (6 bases). The CDR3 has 15 amino acids. CDR1 is NSHNY and CDR2 is SYGAGN in the germline V gene. With 0 bases removed from V and 3 bases from J, the gap between germline ends came to 12 bases. CDR3 DNA (partial): TGTGCCAGCAGTGATGCAGGAGGGGGGCACACA. Protein product: CASSDAGGGHT. The whole CDR3 protein is CASSDAGGGHTEVFF.

Note on this clone: Germline and genes: mouse. The read gets to within 4 residues of the CDR3 end, and the germline J gene fills in the rest. The rearrangement uses TRBV5 and TRBJ2-1; D may be TRBD1 (5 bases). V lost 0 bases, J lost 2 bases, and 8 bases lay in between. This CDR3 has 15 amino acids. Germline V CDR1 and CDR2: LGHNA, YNLKQL (reference sequence). The CDR3 is CASSQDRADYAEQFF. CDR3 DNA, as far as it was read: TGTGCCAGCAGCCAAGACAGGGCGGACTATGCT.

This clone showed up just a few times. The gene names here belong to mouse. The read terminates 4 residues ahead of where the CDR3 ends, so the germline J gene completes it. The V gene is TRBV5, the J gene TRBJ2-3; weak D call: TRBD2 (7 bases). V was trimmed by 2 bases and J by 1 base, leaving 13 bases between them. CDR1 and CDR2 (germline): LGHNA, YNLKQL (reference sequence). The CDR3 contains 16 residues. The CDR3 sequence is CASSQRGALGAETLYF. Partial CDR3 DNA: TGTGCCAGCAGCCAAAGGGGGGCGCTTGGTGCAGAA.

This clone was seen repeatedly, ten times or more. Any gene name here is a mouse gene name. The missing CDR3 end, 4 residues past where the read stops, is filled in from the germline J gene. This sample also contains other DNA sequences that code for the same CDR3. This chain joins TRBV1 and TRBJ2-1; D remains unclear. The CDR3 sequence is 12 residues long. The germline gives CDR1 NSQYPW, CDR2 LRSPGD (reference sequence). Trimming pared 4 bases from V and 4 bases from J, leaving 5 bases between. The CDR3 sequence: CTCSDRYAEQFF. The sequenced part of the CDR3 DNA is TGCACCTGCAGTGACAGATATGCT.

This clone has a handful of counts. Gene names and germline refer to mouse. The CDR3 extends 4 residues past the end of the read, so its final part is completed from the germline J gene. The chain carries TRBV13-3 and TRBJ2-1; the D gene is possibly TRBD1 (6 bases). Per the germline V gene, CDR1 is NNHDY and CDR2 is SYVADS. CDR3 length equals 15 residues. Deletions cut 0 bases from V and 2 bases from J, with 9 bases between. CDR3 DNA (partial): TGTGCCAGCAGTGATGAGAGGACAGACTATGCT. This translates into CASSDERTDYA. The whole CDR3 region reads CASSDERTDYAEQFF.

This clone was counted a few times. The listed genes are named as in mouse. The read comes to an end 4 residues before the CDR3 does, leaving the germline J gene to fill in the end. This CDR3 is also generated by other DNA sequences in the sample. This chain joins TRBV19 and TRBJ2-3; D may be TRBD2 (7 bases). The CDR3 loop spans 15 amino acids. V gave up 0 bases and J gave up 1 base, with 9 bases separating them. Germline assignment: CDR1 FNHDT and CDR2 SITEND (reference sequence). CDR3 DNA, as far as it was read: TGTGCCAGCAGTATAGGGGGGGCTGGTGCAGAA. Translating gives CASSIGGAGAE. From start to end, the CDR3 is CASSIGGAGAETLYF.

A word on this clone: Gene names are the mouse ones. Read sequence stops 4 residues before the CDR3 end, and the germline J gene provides the missing end. The chain carries TRBV13-1 and TRBJ2-1; 10 bases line up with TRBD1. The germline gives CDR1 NSHNY, CDR2 SYGAGN. V dropped 5 bases and J dropped 5; count of bases not matched to a gene: 7. The CDR3 has 15 residues. The CDR3 reads CASSLGQGLDAEQFF. The DNA read from the CDR3 is TGTGCCAGCAGCCTGGGACAGGGGCTGGATGCT.